This T cell receptor (beta chain) is drawn from a study of early T cells in non-severe SARS-CoV-2 infection. This clonotype has a handful of counts. Individually, cDNA molecules had unique molecular identifiers attached to them. MiXCR, run by TCRdb on the 5' RACE reads, gives a single entry per CDR3 protein. The sample consists of 43,000 or so distinct CDR3 sequences, 4% of them appearing once. The germline CDR1 and CDR2 sequences are SGHAT and FQNNGV. V was pared by 7 bases and J by 4 bases, with 14 bases of the junction left unmatched. The CDR3 extends over 18 amino acids. The sample comprised whole blood. The TCR comes from an adult who was a healthcare worker with PCR-confirmed SARS-CoV-2 infection or an uninfected control (not recorded which). This chain connects TRBV11-2 to TRBJ2-2, with 11 bases fitting TRBD2. CDR3 sequence: CASISKLAGARVTGELFF. Here the CDR3 DNA reads TGTGCCAGCATCTCAAAACTAGCGGGGGCGCGGGTCACCGGGGAGCTGTTTTTT. The variable domain in full, completed from reference TRBV11-2 and TRBJ2-2, reads EAGVAQSPRYKIIEKRQSVAFWCNPISGHATLYWYQQILGQGPKLLIQFQNNGVVDDSQLPKDRFSAERLKGVDSTLKIQPAKLEDSAVYLCASISKLAGARVTGELFFGEGSRLTVL.